The 25 T cell receptor beta chains presented below share a single source sample, sequenced in a study of blood T cell repertoires in COVID-19. TCRdb's table, derived via immunoSEQ multiplex PCR, lists solely in-frame clones and lacks some. The profile shows over 250,000 clones, 87% of them singletons. The sequenced sample was PBMCs or T cells enriched from blood (not recorded which). The receptors come from a woman aged 18-29 years who had recovered from COVID-19.

This clone was counted only a few times. This CDR3 is also generated by other DNA sequences in the sample. This sequence joins TRBV9 and TRBJ2-7, with D maybe TRBD2 (5 bases). Trimming left V 0 bases short and J 0 bases short, with 7 bases between. This CDR3 has 14 amino acids. Germline loops: CDR1 SGDLS, CDR2 YYNGEE. Here the CDR3 DNA reads TGTGCCAGCAGCGTAGGCGGACTCTCCTACGAGCAGTACTTC. Residues: CASSVGGLSYEQYF.

The rearrangement joins TRBV19 to TRBJ2-5, with D possibly matching TRBD1 (6 bases). Looked up from germline, CDR1 is LNHDA and CDR2 is SQIVND (reference sequence). Trimming stripped 5 bases from V and 5 bases from J, with 15 bases between. CDR3 length: 14 amino acids. CDR3 bases: TGTGCCAGTAGTGGTCGGAGGACAGTGGAGACCCAGTACTTC. Protein product: CASSGRRTVETQYF. Full variable domain (remainder filled in from reference TRBV19 and TRBJ2-5): DGGITQSPKYLFRKEGQNVTLSCEQNLNHDAMYWYRQDPGQGLRLIYYSQIVNDFQKGDIAEGYSVSREKKESFPLTVTSAQKNPTAFYLCASSGRRTVETQYFGPGTRLLVL.

The V and J genes are TRBV15 and TRBJ2-7, with 7 bases lining up with TRBD1. CDR1 and CDR2 (germline): LNHNV, YYDKDF (reference sequence). With 0 bases clipped from V and 0 bases from J, the junction kept 2 bases outside the gene matches. The CDR3 has 15 amino acids. DNA for the CDR3: TGTGCCACCAGCAGAGACGACAGGGCCTCCTACGAGCAGTACTTC. It specifies CATSRDDRASYEQYF.

This chain links TRBV11-2 with TRBJ2-1; 10 bases match TRBD1. The trim removed 4 bases at V and 3 bases at J, leaving 3 bases unmatched. The CDR3 covers 15 residues. Germline values: CDR1 SGHAT, CDR2 FQNNGV. The CDR3 bases are TGTGCCAGCAGCTCGGGACAGGGGTTCTACAATGAGCAGTTCTTC. Protein product: CASSSGQGFYNEQFF.

This clone has a single count. V usage is TRBV2 and J usage is TRBJ2-2; 8 bases line up with TRBD2. Germline V lookup: CDR1 SNHLY, CDR2 FYNNEI. J lost 3 bases, V lost 4 bases, and 4 bases had no gene match. The CDR3 extends over 15 amino acids. CDR3 nucleotides: TGTGCCAGCAGTGTAGACGGGAGGGACACCGGGGAGCTGTTTTTT. Translating gives CASSVDGRDTGELFF.

The V call is TRBV4-3, the J call TRBJ1-2; TRBD1 matches 9 bases. The CDR3 consists of 16 residues. Germline assignment: CDR1 LGHNA and CDR2 YSLEER. The V gene end was trimmed by 0 bases and the J gene end by 6 bases; junction bases not matched to a gene: 8. CDR3 in DNA: TGCGCCAGCAGCCAAGACGTTCATACAGGGGGCGATGGCTACACCTTC. Translating gives CASSQDVHTGGDGYTF.

The genes are TRBV5-1 and TRBJ2-1, with D unresolved. The CDR3 spans 13 residues. Germline V gene data show CDR1 as SGHRS and CDR2 as YFSETQ. The V gene lost 3 bases and the J gene lost 8 bases, with 12 bases spanning the gap. This chain's CDR3 is CASSSDAVDEQFF. The CDR3 bases are TGCGCCAGCAGCTCTGATGCGGTAGATGAGCAGTTCTTC.

The chain uses TRBV27 and TRBJ1-2, with 10 nucleotides matching TRBD1. The CDR3 has 14 residues. Trimming at V came to 2 bases and at J to 5 bases, leaving 2 bases not matched to a gene. The germline V gene has CDR1 MNHEY and CDR2 SMNVEV (reference sequence). DNA of the CDR3: TGTGCCAGCAGTTTACGGACAGGGGGATATGGCTACACCTTC. Residues: CASSLRTGGYGYTF.

This chain connects TRBV2 to TRBJ1-6; 9 bases are shared with TRBD1. There are 14 residues in the CDR3. CDR1 and CDR2 (germline): SNHLY, FYNNEI. Trimming cost V 6 bases and J 10 bases; bases outside gene matches: 7. The chain's CDR3 is CASSAGTGTSPLHF. CDR3 sequence (DNA): TGTGCCAGCAGCGCCGGGACAGGGACATCACCCCTCCACTTT.

This chain joins TRBV5-1 and TRBJ1-4; 9 bases agree with TRBD1. The V gene's germline CDR1 is SGHRS and CDR2 YFSETQ. The CDR3 is made up of 15 amino acids. With 4 bases clipped from V and 7 bases from J, the junction kept 8 bases outside the gene matches. The CDR3: CASSDQQGAGEKLFF. CDR3 coding DNA: TGCGCCAGCAGCGATCAACAGGGGGCTGGTGAAAAACTGTTTTTT.

This clone was seen a single time. V usage is TRBV28 and J usage is TRBJ1-1; possible D gene TRBD1, 5 bases. Between the trimmed V and J ends, which lost 6 bases and 1 base, there was a span of 6 bases. CDR1 is MDHEN, CDR2 SYDVKM, per germline. The CDR3 has 12 amino acids. The CDR3 DNA sequence: TGTGCCAGCAGGACAGCGAACACTGAAGCTTTCTTT. Its protein product is CASRTANTEAFF.

This clone was recorded many times. The chain is built from TRBV28 and TRBJ1-6; D is possibly TRBD1 (5 bases). Germline loops: CDR1 MDHEN, CDR2 SYDVKM. V lost 1 base and J 10 bases, leaving 23 bases between the germline ends. The CDR3 sequence is 18 residues long. CDR3 sequence (DNA): TGTGCCAGCAGTTTATTGTCGACAGATTCTTCCCAATTCTCACCCCTCCACTTT. Its translation is CASSLLSTDSSQFSPLHF.

The chain joins TRBV5-1 to TRBJ1-2; D gene unclear. The CDR3 runs to 14 residues. Trimming cost V 0 bases and J 4 bases, with 10 bases left between them. Germline CDR1 is SGHRS and CDR2 is YFSETQ. CDR3: CASSLDPELYGYTF. DNA of the CDR3: TGCGCCAGCAGCTTGGATCCGGAGCTCTATGGCTACACCTTC. The variable domain in full, with the rest retrieved from reference TRBV5-1 and TRBJ1-2, is KAGVTQTPRYLIKTRGQQVTLSCSPISGHRSVSWYQQTPGQGLQFLFEYFSETQRNKGNFPGRFSGRQFSNSRSEMNVSTLELGDSALYLCASSLDPELYGYTFGSGTRLTVV.

The chain joins TRBV28 to TRBJ1-1, with D possibly TRBD1 on 6 matching bases. V lost 8 bases, J lost 0 bases, and 19 bases lay in between. The CDR3 sequence is 16 residues long. The V gene's germline CDR1 is MDHEN and CDR2 SYDVKM. CDR3 DNA sequence: TGTGCCAGCGTACAGGGTGACCCTGGGATGAACACTGAAGCTTTCTTT. It yields the protein CASVQGDPGMNTEAFF.

This chain joins TRBV3-1 (or the pseudogene TRBV3-2) and TRBJ1-4, with a weak D call TRBD1 (5 bases). V lost 0 bases, J lost 6 bases, and 11 bases lay in between. The CDR3 extends over 15 amino acids. Germline CDR1 is LGHDT and CDR2 is YNNKEL (reference sequence). The CDR3 protein is CASSQDPAGYEKLFF. The DNA of the CDR3 is TGTGCCAGCAGCCAAGATCCTGCAGGGTATGAAAAACTGTTTTTT.

The gene calls are TRBV7-8 and TRBJ1-2; D is ambiguous. V gave up 5 bases and J gave up 8 bases, with 12 bases separating them. Germline V gene sequence: CDR1 SGHVS, CDR2 FQNEAQ. The CDR3 is made up of 12 amino acids. Here the CDR3 DNA reads TGTGCCAGCAGCCCTAGGTCGTGGGGCTACACCTTC. Its protein product is CASSPRSWGYTF.

This clone occurred many times. The chain uses TRBV6-5 and TRBJ1-2; D uncertain. This CDR3 region has 16 residues. V lost 0 bases, J lost 3 bases, and 14 bases lay in between. The V gene's germline CDR1 is MNHEY and CDR2 SVGAGI. The CDR3 spells CASSYSGPGSYYGYTF. CDR3 DNA: TGTGCCAGCAGTTACTCGGGTCCGGGATCATACTATGGCTACACCTTC.

This clone was seen more than once but under ten times. The chain couples TRBV27 to TRBJ2-4; a possible D gene is TRBD2 (6 bases). Germline V gene sequence: CDR1 MNHEY, CDR2 SMNVEV (reference sequence). Deletions cut 2 bases from V and 0 bases from J, with 11 bases between. The CDR3 consists of 16 residues. CDR3 bases: TGTGCCAGCAGTTTAAGGGGACTGGTAGCCAAAAACATTCAGTACTTC. This gives the protein CASSLRGLVAKNIQYF.

This chain uses TRBV7-8 with TRBJ2-4, with D unclear. The germline V and J ends were trimmed by 5 bases and 1 base, with 9 bases remaining between them. Germline V lookup: CDR1 SGHVS, CDR2 FQNEAQ. The CDR3 runs 14 residues. CDR3 residues: CASSPSSAKNIQYF. The CDR3 DNA sequence: TGTGCCAGCAGCCCGAGCTCGGCCAAAAACATTCAGTACTTC.

The V call is TRBV7-3, the J call TRBJ1-2, with TRBD1 identical over 9 bases. The V gene's germline CDR1 is SGHTA and CDR2 FQGTGA. The junction had 5 bases not matched to a gene; V was cut back by 4 bases and J by 8 bases. This CDR3 is 13 amino acids long. This chain's CDR3 is CASSWGQGGGYTF. In nucleotides, the CDR3 is TGTGCCAGCAGCTGGGGACAGGGCGGAGGCTACACCTTC.

V usage is TRBV9 and J usage is TRBJ1-2; tentatively, D is TRBD1 (5 bases). The CDR3 consists of 12 residues. The germline CDR1 and CDR2 sequences are SGDLS and YYNGEE. Trimming took 4 bases from V and 3 from J, leaving 7 bases between them. The CDR3 DNA reads as TGTGCCAGCAGCTGGGGCGACTATGGCTACACCTTC. It yields the protein CASSWGDYGYTF.

Turning to this clone: The same CDR3 can be traced to other DNA sequences in this sample. The J gene is TRBJ2-1, the V gene TRBV11-3; D unclear. Germline V gene data show CDR1 as SGHNT and CDR2 as YENEEA. The CDR3 length is 14 residues. V was pared by 0 bases and J by 3 bases, with 6 bases between. This chain's CDR3 is CASSLDSYYNEQFF. CDR3 DNA: TGTGCCAGCAGCTTAGACAGTTACTACAATGAGCAGTTCTTC.

This rearrangement joins TRBV11-2 to TRBJ1-4; D is uncertain. V dropped 5 bases and J dropped 0 bases, with 10 bases sitting between them. The CDR3 totals 15 residues. Germline assignment: CDR1 SGHAT and CDR2 FQNNGV. The CDR3 reads CASSRITATNEKLFF. The CDR3 DNA is TGTGCCAGCAGCAGAATAACAGCAACTAATGAAAAACTGTTTTTT.

This clone occurred once. V is TRBV27 and J is TRBJ1-6; 7 positions agree with TRBD1. V lost 5 bases, J lost 1 base, and 8 bases stayed unmatched. CDR1 MNHEY and CDR2 SMNVEV come from the germline V gene (reference sequence). CDR3 size: 17 residues. CDR3 region: CASSPLTGISYNSPLHF. The CDR3 coding sequence is TGTGCCAGCAGTCCATTGACAGGGATTTCCTATAATTCACCCCTCCACTTT.

The sample holds one count of this clone. This sample also contains other DNA sequences that code for the same CDR3. The rearrangement uses TRBV5-1 and TRBJ2-5; D gene unclear. The germline V and J ends were trimmed by 0 bases and 4 bases, with 7 bases remaining between them. CDR3 length: 13 amino acids. Germline CDR1 SGHRS, CDR2 YFSETQ. In DNA form, the CDR3 reads TGCGCCAGCAGCTTGGGGCAGCGAGAGACCCAGTACTTC. This gives the protein CASSLGQRETQYF.